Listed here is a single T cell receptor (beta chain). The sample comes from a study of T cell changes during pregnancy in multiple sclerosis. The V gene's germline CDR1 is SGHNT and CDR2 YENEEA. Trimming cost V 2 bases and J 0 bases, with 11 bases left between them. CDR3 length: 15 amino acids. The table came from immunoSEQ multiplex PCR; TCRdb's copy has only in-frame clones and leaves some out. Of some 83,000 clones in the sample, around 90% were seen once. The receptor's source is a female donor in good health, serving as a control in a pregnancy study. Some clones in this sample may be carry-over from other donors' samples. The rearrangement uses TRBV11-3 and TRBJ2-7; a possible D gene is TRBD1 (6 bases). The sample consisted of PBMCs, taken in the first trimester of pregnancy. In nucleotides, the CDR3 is TGTGCCAGCAGCTTACTCCCAGGGGCCTCCTACGAGCAGTACTTC. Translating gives CASSLLPGASYEQYF.